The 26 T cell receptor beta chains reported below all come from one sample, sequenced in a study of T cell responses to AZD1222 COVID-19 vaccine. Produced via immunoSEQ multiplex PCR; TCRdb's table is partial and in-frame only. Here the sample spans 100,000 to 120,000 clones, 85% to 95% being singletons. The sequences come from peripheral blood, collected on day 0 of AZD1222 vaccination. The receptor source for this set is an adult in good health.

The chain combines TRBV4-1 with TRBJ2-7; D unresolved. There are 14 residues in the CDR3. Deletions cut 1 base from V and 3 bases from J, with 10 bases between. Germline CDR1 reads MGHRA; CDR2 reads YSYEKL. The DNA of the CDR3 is TGCGCCAGCAGCCAAGTAGAGGAAAACTACGAGCAGTACTTC. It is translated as CASSQVEENYEQYF.

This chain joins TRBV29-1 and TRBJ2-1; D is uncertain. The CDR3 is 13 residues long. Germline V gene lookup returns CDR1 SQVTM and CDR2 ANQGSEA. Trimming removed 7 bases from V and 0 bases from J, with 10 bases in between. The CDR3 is CSARGPSYNEQFF. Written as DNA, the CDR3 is TGCAGCGCCCGCGGTCCCTCCTACAATGAGCAGTTCTTC.

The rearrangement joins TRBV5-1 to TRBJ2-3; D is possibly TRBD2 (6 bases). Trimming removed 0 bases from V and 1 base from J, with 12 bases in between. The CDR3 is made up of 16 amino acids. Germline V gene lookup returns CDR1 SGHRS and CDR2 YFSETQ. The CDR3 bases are TGCGCCAGCAGCTTGGCCTTAACGGGGGGCACAGATACGCAGTATTTT. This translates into CASSLALTGGTDTQYF.

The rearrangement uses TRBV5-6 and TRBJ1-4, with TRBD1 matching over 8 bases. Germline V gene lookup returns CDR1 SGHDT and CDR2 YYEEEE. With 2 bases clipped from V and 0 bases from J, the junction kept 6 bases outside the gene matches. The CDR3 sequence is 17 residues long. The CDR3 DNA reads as TGTGCCAGCAGCTTAGGGACAGGCACAGCAACTAATGAAAAACTGTTTTTT. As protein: CASSLGTGTATNEKLFF.

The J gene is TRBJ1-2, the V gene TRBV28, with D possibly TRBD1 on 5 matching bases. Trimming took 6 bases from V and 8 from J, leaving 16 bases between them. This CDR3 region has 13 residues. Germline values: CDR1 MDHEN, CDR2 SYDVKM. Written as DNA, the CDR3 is TGTGCCAGCAGACCAGGGAGCGGTAGAGGCTACACCTTC. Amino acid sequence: CASRPGSGRGYTF.

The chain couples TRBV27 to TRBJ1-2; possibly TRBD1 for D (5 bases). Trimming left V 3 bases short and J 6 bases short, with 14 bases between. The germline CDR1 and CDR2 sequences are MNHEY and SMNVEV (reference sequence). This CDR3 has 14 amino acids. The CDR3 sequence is CASSFLGQGNGYTF. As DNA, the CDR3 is TGTGCCAGCAGTTTCCTGGGTCAGGGTAATGGCTACACCTTC.

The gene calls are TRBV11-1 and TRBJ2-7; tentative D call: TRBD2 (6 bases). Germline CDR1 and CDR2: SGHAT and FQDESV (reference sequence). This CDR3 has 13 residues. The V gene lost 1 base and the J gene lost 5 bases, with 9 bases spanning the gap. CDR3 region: CASSLGTGDEQYF. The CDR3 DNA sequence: TGTGCCAGCAGCTTAGGTACGGGGGACGAGCAGTACTTC. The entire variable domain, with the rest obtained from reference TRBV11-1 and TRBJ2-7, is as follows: EAEVAQSPRYKITEKSQAVAFWCDPISGHATLYWYRQILGQGPELLVQFQDESVVDDSQLPKDRFSAERLKGVDSTLKIQPAELGDSAMYLCASSLGTGDEQYFGPGTRLTVT.

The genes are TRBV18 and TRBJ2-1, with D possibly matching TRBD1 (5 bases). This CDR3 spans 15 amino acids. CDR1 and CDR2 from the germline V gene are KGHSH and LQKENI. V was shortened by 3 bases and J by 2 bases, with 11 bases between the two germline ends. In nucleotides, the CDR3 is TGTGCCAGCTCACCGGGGCAGTACCCCTACAATGAGCAGTTCTTC. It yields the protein CASSPGQYPYNEQFF.

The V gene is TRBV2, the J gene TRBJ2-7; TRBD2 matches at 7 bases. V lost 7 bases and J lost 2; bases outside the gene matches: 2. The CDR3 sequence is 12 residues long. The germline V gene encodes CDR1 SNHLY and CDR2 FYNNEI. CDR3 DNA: TGTGCCAGCACCGCGGGGGCCTACGAGCAGTACTTC. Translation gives CASTAGAYEQYF.

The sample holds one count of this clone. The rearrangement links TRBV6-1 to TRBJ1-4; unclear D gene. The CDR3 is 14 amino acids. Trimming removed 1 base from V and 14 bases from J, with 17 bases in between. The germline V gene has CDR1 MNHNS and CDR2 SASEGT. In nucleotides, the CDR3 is TGTGCCAGCAGTGAAGGTATCCTCAAAAACGGGCTGTTTTTT. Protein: CASSEGILKNGLFF.

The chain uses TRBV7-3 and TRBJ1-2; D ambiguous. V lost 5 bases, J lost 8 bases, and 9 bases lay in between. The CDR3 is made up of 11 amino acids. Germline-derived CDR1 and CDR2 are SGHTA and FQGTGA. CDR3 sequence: CASSGGRGYTF. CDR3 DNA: TGTGCCAGCAGCGGAGGCCGCGGCTACACCTTC.

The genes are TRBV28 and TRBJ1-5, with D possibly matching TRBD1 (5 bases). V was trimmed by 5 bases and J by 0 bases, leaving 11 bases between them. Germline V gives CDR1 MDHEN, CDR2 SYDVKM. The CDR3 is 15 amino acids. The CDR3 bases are TGTGCCAGCAGTACTTGGGACGGTAGCAATCAGCCCCAGCATTTT. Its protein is CASSTWDGSNQPQHF.

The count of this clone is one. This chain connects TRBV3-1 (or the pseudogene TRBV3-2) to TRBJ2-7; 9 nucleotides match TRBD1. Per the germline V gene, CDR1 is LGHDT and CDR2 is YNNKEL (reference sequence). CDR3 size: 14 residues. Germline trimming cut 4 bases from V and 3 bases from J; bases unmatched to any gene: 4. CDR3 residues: CASSPGTGSYEQYF. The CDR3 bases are TGTGCCAGCAGCCCGGGGACAGGGAGCTACGAGCAGTACTTC.

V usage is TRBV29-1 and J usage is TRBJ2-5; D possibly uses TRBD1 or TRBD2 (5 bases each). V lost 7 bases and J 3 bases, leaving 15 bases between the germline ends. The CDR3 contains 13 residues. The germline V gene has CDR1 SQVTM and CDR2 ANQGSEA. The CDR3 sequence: CSARGTGKETQYF. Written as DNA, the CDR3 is TGCAGCGCTAGAGGGACGGGTAAAGAGACCCAGTACTTC.

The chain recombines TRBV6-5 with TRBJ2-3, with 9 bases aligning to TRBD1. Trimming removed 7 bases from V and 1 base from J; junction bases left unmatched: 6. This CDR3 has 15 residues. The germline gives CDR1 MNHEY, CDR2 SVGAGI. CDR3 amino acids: CASTPGQGRTDTQYF. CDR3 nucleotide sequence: TGTGCCAGCACCCCGGGACAGGGACGCACAGATACGCAGTATTTT.

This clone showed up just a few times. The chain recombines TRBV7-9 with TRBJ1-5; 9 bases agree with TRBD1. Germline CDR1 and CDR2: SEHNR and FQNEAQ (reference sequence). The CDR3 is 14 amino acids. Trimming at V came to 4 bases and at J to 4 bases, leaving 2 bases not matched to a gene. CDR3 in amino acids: CASSSGQGNQPQHF. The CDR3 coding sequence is TGTGCCAGCAGCTCGGGACAGGGTAATCAGCCCCAGCATTTT.

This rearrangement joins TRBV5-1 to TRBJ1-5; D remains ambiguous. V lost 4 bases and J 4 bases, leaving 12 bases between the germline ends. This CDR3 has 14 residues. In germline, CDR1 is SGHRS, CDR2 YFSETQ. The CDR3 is CASSPDRANQPQHF. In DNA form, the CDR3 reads TGCGCCAGCAGCCCTGACCGGGCGAATCAGCCCCAGCATTTT.

This CDR3 reads CASSPDSPNEKLFF. The CDR3 DNA reads as TGTGCCAGCTCACCCGACAGCCCTAATGAAAAACTGTTTTTT. The chain is built from TRBV18 and TRBJ1-4; TRBD1 might be the D (5 bases). The V gene lost 3 bases and the J gene lost 3 bases, with 8 bases spanning the gap. The CDR3 contains 14 residues. Germline V gene data show CDR1 as KGHSH and CDR2 as LQKENI.

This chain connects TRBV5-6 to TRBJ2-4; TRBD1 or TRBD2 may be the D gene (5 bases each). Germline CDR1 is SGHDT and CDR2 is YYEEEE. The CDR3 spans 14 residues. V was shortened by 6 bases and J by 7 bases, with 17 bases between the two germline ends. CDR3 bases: TGTGCCAGCACCCAATTAGGGGAGCAGAACATTCAGTACTTC. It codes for CASTQLGEQNIQYF.

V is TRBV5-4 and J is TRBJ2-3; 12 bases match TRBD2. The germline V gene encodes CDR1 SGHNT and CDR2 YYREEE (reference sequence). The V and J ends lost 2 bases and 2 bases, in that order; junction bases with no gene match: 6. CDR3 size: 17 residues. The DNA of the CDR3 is TGTGCCAGCAGCTTTGAACCTAGCGGGGGGGACACAGATACGCAGTATTTT. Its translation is CASSFEPSGGDTDTQYF.

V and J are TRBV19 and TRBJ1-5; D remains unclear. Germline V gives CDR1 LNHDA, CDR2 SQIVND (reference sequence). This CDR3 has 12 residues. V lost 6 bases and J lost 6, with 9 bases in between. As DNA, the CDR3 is TGTGCCAGTAGCGCCGGGAGTCAGCCCCAGCATTTT. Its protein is CASSAGSQPQHF. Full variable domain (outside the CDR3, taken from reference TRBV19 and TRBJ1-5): DGGITQSPKYLFRKEGQNVTLSCEQNLNHDAMYWYRQDPGQGLRLIYYSQIVNDFQKGDIAEGYSVSREKKESFPLTVTSAQKNPTAFYLCASSAGSQPQHFGDGTRLSIL.

The CDR3 spells CASSPRGNHGYTF. The DNA for the CDR3 is TGTGCCAGCAGTCCTCGGGGGAATCATGGCTACACCTTC. This sequence joins TRBV6-5 and TRBJ1-2, with D possibly TRBD1 on 5 matching bases. The germline V gene encodes CDR1 MNHEY and CDR2 SVGAGI. Trimming removed 5 bases at V and 6 bases at J, with 13 bases between. This CDR3 is 13 amino acids long.

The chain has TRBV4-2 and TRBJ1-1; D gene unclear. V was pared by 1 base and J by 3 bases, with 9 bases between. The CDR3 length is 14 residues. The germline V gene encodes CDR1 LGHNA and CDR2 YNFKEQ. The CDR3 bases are TGTGCCAGCAGCCAAGGATTCGGTGACACTGAAGCTTTCTTT. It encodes CASSQGFGDTEAFF.

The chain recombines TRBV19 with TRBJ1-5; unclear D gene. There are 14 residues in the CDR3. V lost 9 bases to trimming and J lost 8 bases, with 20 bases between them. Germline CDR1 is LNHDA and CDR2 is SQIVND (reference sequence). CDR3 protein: CASRKGRTGEPQHF. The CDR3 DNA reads TGTGCCAGCAGGAAGGGCAGGACCGGAGAGCCCCAGCATTTT.

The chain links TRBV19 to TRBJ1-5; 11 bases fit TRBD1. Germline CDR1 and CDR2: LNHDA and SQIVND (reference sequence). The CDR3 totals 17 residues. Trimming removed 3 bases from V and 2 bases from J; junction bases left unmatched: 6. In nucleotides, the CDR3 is TGTGCCAGTAGTATCGGGACAGGGGGTAGGGGCAATCAGCCCCAGCATTTT. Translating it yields CASSIGTGGRGNQPQHF.

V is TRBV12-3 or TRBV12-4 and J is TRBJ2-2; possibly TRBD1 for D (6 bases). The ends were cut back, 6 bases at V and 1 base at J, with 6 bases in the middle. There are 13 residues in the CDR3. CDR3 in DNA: TGTGCCAGCAGACAGGGGAACACCGGGGAGCTGTTTTTT. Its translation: CASRQGNTGELFF.